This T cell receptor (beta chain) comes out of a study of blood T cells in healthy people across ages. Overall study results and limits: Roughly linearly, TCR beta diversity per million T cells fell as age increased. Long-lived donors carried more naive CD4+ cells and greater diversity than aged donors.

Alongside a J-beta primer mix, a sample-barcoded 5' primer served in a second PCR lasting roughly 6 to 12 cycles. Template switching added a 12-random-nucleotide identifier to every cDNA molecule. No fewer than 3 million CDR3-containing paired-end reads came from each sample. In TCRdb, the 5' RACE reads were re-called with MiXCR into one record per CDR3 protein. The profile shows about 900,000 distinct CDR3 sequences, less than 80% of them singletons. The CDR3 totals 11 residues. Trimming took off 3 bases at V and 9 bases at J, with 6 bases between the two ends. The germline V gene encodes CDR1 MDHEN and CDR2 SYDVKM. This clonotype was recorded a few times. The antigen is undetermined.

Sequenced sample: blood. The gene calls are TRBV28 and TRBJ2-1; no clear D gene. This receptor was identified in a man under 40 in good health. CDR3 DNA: TGTGCCAGCAGTTTGTCCACTGAGCAGTTCTTC. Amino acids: CASSLSTEQFF. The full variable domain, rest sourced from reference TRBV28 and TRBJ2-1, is DVKVTQSSRYLVKRTGEKVFLECVQDMDHENMFWYRQDPGLGLRLIYFSYDVKMKEKGDIPEGYSVSREKKERFSLILESASTNQTSMYLCASSLSTEQFFGPGTRLTVL.